This T cell receptor beta chain was captured in a study of T cells after yellow fever vaccination. This clonotype was recorded a few times. The 5'RACE template-switching step produced TCR cDNA and added a universal primer site and UMIs. TCRdb analysed the 5' RACE reads with MiXCR anew, one entry per CDR3 protein. The sample shows some 110,000 distinct CDR3 sequences, approximately 8.4% of them seen only once. Germline V gene data show CDR1 as SGHRS and CDR2 as YFSETQ. After removal of 4 bases from V and 6 bases from J, the junction contained 7 bases not matched to a gene. This CDR3 contains 13 residues.

The TCR sequence derives from a man aged 25-45 years who received the YFV17D yellow fever vaccine. This specimen consisted of CD8+ T cells sorted from PBMCs, obtained 45 days after the yellow fever booster vaccination. This sequence joins TRBV5-1 and TRBJ2-7, with TRBD2 matching over 7 bases. CDR3 in DNA: TGCGCCAGCAGCACTAGCGCCCGGGGCGAGCAGTACTTC. This codes for CASSTSARGEQYF.